The entry below describes one T cell receptor (beta chain). The antigen remains undetermined. This sample stems from a study of PD-1 blockade in classical Hodgkin lymphoma. Notes on the study in general: Similar baseline diversity was found in complete responders and newly diagnosed patients. Diversity in CD4+ TCRs, unlike that measured in CD8+ TCRs, had risen significantly by C4D1.

Using immunoSEQ multiplex PCR, the repertoire was profiled, and TCRdb retains in-frame clones only, with some absent. The sample consists of approximately 37,000 clones, roughly 78% of them appearing once. Trimming shortened V by 1 base and J by 4 bases, and 11 bases separated the two germline ends. CDR3 length: 15 amino acids. CDR1 and CDR2 from the germline V gene are SEHNR and FQNEAQ (reference sequence). Brentuximab vedotin exposure varied, and every patient relapsed after autologous stem cell transplantation. This sequence was found in a human donor with classical Hodgkin lymphoma. Sample: peripheral blood mononuclear cells (PBMCs), taken at baseline. The rearrangement joins TRBV7-9 to TRBJ2-1, with D unresolved. CDR3 sequence (DNA): TGTGCCAGCAGCTTAGTTAGCCTGGGGTACAATGAGCAGTTCTTC. This encodes CASSLVSLGYNEQFF.